The clone carrying this T cell receptor (beta chain) was picked up one time. Its antigen is still unknown. Trimming took off 2 bases at V and 2 bases at J, with 14 bases between the two ends. CDR3 length equals 15 residues. Germline V lookup: CDR1 SGHRS, CDR2 YFSETQ. This entry belongs to a study of cytomegalovirus exposure and HLA in healthy donors. 60 Vbeta and 13 Jbeta primers were used in PCR. Assay: immunoSEQ multiplex PCR; the TCRdb copy retains only in-frame clones and omits some. This sample carries 150,000 to 200,000 clones, 70% to 80% of them seen once, and the ten largest clones take 13% to 15%. General study results and limits: The study designated roughly 150 TCR beta chains cytomegalovirus-associated.

The TCR originated in a young woman in good health and CMV-seropositive. Material: PBMCs. The V gene is TRBV5-1, the J gene TRBJ2-7; weak D call: TRBD1 (5 bases). CDR3 nucleotide sequence: TGCGCCAGCAGCTTAGGGCCGGAACAGGCCTACGAGCAGTACTTC. It encodes CASSLGPEQAYEQYF.